Listed here are 21 T cell receptor beta chains from one sample, sequenced in a study of T-cell memory formation after mild COVID-19. MiXCR, run by TCRdb on the 5' RACE reads, gives a single entry per CDR3 protein. The table includes some 280,000 distinct CDR3 sequences, 15% to 20% detected once. The source material was PBMCs or a T cell subset sorted from them (not recorded which). These receptors were collected from a man aged 18 to 30 who had mild COVID-19 (a few samples of this study predate the infection). Cell type and time point are not known.

The chain is built from TRBV5-5 and TRBJ2-7; 7 bases map to TRBD1. V shed 0 bases and J 3 bases; nucleotides not matched to a gene: 6. The CDR3 spans 15 residues. CDR1 is SGHKS and CDR2 is YYEKEE in the germline V gene (reference sequence). DNA for the CDR3: TGTGCCAGCAGCTTGGCACAGGGGAGAGTCTACGAGCAGTACGTC. Protein product: CASSLAQGRVYEQYV.

The V gene is TRBV12-5, the J gene TRBJ2-5; possibly TRBD2 for D (6 bases). Germline CDR1 reads LGHNT; CDR2 reads FRNRAP. V was cut by 6 bases and J by 2 bases, with 19 bases left in between. The CDR3 loop spans 16 amino acids. CDR3 amino acids: CASGEEGLGPQETQYF. As DNA, the CDR3 is TGTGCTAGTGGGGAGGAGGGCTTAGGCCCTCAAGAGACCCAGTACTTC.

This clonotype was counted at least ten times. The chain employs TRBV6-5 and TRBJ2-1, with TRBD1 matching over 8 bases. This CDR3 comprises 15 residues. Trimming cost V 2 bases and J 7 bases; bases outside gene matches: 7. The germline V gene encodes CDR1 MNHEY and CDR2 SVGAGI. CDR3 in DNA: TGTGCCAGCAGTTACGCTTGGACAGGGACTAATGAGCAGTTCTTC. This sequence encodes CASSYAWTGTNEQFF.

CDR3 nucleotide sequence: TGTGCCAGCAGCCAGCGGGGGGCAACCTACGAGCAGTACGTC. Translation gives CASSQRGATYEQYV. The chain links TRBV5-5 to TRBJ2-7; 9 positions agree with TRBD2. Looked up from germline, CDR1 is SGHKS and CDR2 is YYEKEE (reference sequence). J gave up 2 bases and V 4 bases, and 4 bases lay outside the gene matches. The CDR3 length is 14 residues.

The J gene is TRBJ1-2, the V gene TRBV7-9; 7 bases fit TRBD1. V was clipped by 2 bases and J by 4 bases; unmatched bases: 13. This CDR3 is built from 17 residues. CDR1 SEHNR and CDR2 FQNEAQ come from the germline V gene (reference sequence). The CDR3 sequence: CASSLLGGRQGSYGYTF. The CDR3, as DNA: TGTGCCAGCAGCTTACTAGGGGGTCGACAGGGCTCCTATGGCTACACCTTC.

There are a few counts of this clonotype. The genes are TRBV9 and TRBJ1-1; the D is unclear. Per the germline V gene, CDR1 is SGDLS and CDR2 is YYNGEE. The CDR3 runs 15 residues. The V end was cut by 4 bases, the J end by 0 bases, with 13 bases between. The CDR3 DNA reads TGTGCCAGCAGCTCGGACTTCGGGGTGAACACTGAAGCTTTCTTT. This gives the protein CASSSDFGVNTEAFF.

CDR3: CSARAEDRDDGYTF. The CDR3 DNA reads as TGCAGTGCTAGAGCCGAGGACAGGGACGATGGCTACACCTTC. The chain links TRBV20-1 to TRBJ1-2; 8 nucleotides match TRBD1. Germline assignment: CDR1 DFQATT and CDR2 SNEGSKA (reference sequence). The CDR3 contains 14 residues. Trimming removed 1 base from V and 6 bases from J; junction bases left unmatched: 7.

This clonotype was found many times. V is TRBV6-5 and J is TRBJ2-7, with TRBD1 identical over 10 bases. CDR3 length: 14 amino acids. Germline V CDR1 and CDR2: MNHEY, SVGAGI. With 6 bases clipped from V and 4 bases from J, the junction kept 6 bases outside the gene matches. This CDR3 reads CASSPGQGRYEQYF. The CDR3 bases are TGTGCCAGCAGCCCGGGACAGGGGCGGTACGAGCAGTACTTC.

At least ten counts were recorded for this clonotype. The chain combines TRBV5-1 with TRBJ2-5; 8 positions agree with TRBD2. Germline assignment: CDR1 SGHRS and CDR2 YFSETQ. The V gene end was trimmed by 2 bases and the J gene end by 3 bases; junction bases not matched to a gene: 6. This CDR3 comprises 15 residues. The CDR3 DNA sequence: TGCGCCAGCAGCTTATTTTTTAGCGGGGAAGAGACCCAGTACTTC. It yields the protein CASSLFFSGEETQYF.

This clonotype was counted a few times. The CDR3 reads CASSLVADRVYNEQFF. In DNA form, the CDR3 reads TGTGCCAGCAGCTTAGTCGCGGACAGGGTATACAATGAGCAGTTCTTC. The chain is built from TRBV7-2 and TRBJ2-1; 8 nucleotides align to TRBD1. The CDR3 length is 16 residues. Germline V gives CDR1 SGHTA, CDR2 FQGNSA. V shed 1 base and J 4 bases; nucleotides not matched to a gene: 6.

The chain joins TRBV11-2 to TRBJ2-3, with D possibly matching TRBD2 (5 bases). V was clipped by 3 bases and J by 2 bases, with 12 bases between them. Germline CDR1 reads SGHAT; CDR2 reads FQNNGV. The CDR3 is 15 amino acids. CDR3 residues: CASSFRGFDTDTQYF. The CDR3 nucleotides are TGTGCCAGCAGCTTCCGGGGTTTTGACACAGATACGCAGTATTTT. Looking up the rest from reference TRBV11-2 and TRBJ2-3 gives the full variable domain: EAGVAQSPRYKIIEKRQSVAFWCNPISGHATLYWYQQILGQGPKLLIQFQNNGVVDDSQLPKDRFSAERLKGVDSTLKIQPAKLEDSAVYLCASSFRGFDTDTQYFGPGTRLTVL.

This clonotype came up many times. The genes are TRBV5-1 and TRBJ2-3; no firm D call. Trimming took 4 bases from V and 5 from J, leaving 11 bases between them. CDR1 and CDR2 (germline): SGHRS, YFSETQ. The CDR3 is 13 residues long. The CDR3 spells CASSEQVGDTQYF. CDR3 nucleotide sequence: TGCGCCAGCAGCGAGCAGGTTGGAGATACGCAGTATTTT.

The V call is TRBV5-5, the J call TRBJ2-5; 7 nucleotides align to TRBD1. The CDR3 is 14 residues long. Germline assignment: CDR1 SGHKS and CDR2 YYEKEE (reference sequence). Trimming cost V 4 bases and J 2 bases; bases outside gene matches: 5. The CDR3 nucleotides are TGTGCCAGCAGCCGACGGGGACAGCAAGAGACCCAGTACTTC. Its translation: CASSRRGQQETQYF.

The rearrangement links TRBV10-3 to TRBJ2-7; 7 positions match TRBD1. Germline V CDR1 and CDR2: ENHRY, SYGVKD. The CDR3 has 14 residues. The junction had 12 bases not matched to a gene; V was cut back by 8 bases and J by 5 bases. CDR3 loop: CAIGRKGAGHEQYF. The CDR3 coding sequence is TGTGCCATCGGGCGAAAGGGGGCAGGTCACGAGCAGTACTTC.

The gene calls are TRBV5-6 and TRBJ1-2, with a possible D match to TRBD1 (6 bases). The CDR3 consists of 14 residues. Germline V lookup: CDR1 SGHDT, CDR2 YYEEEE. With 6 bases removed from V and 4 bases from J, the gap between germline ends came to 16 bases. This chain's CDR3 is CASKHGGQSYGYTF. CDR3 DNA: TGTGCCAGCAAACATGGAGGACAGAGCTATGGCTACACCTTC.

This clonotype was seen only a few times. The chain combines TRBV5-1 with TRBJ1-6; D call uncertain. This CDR3 is built from 19 residues. Germline-derived CDR1 and CDR2 are SGHRS and YFSETQ. V was clipped by 1 base and J by 10 bases, with 27 bases between them. CDR3 in amino acids: CASSLRARTRQPSRSPLHF. In DNA form, the CDR3 reads TGCGCCAGCAGCTTGCGGGCCCGCACCCGACAACCCTCTCGATCACCCCTCCACTTT.

This clonotype showed up just a few times. CDR3 in amino acids: CASGQGSGAEAFF. Here the CDR3 DNA reads TGTGCCAGCGGGCAGGGGAGTGGGGCTGAAGCTTTCTTT. The chain combines TRBV7-2 with TRBJ1-1; D is perhaps TRBD1 (6 bases). V lost 8 bases, J lost 6 bases, and 16 bases lay in between. The V gene's germline CDR1 is SGHTA and CDR2 FQGNSA. The CDR3 loop spans 13 amino acids.

The chain has TRBV12-3 or TRBV12-4 and TRBJ2-2; D gene unclear. The CDR3 spans 14 residues. Trimming left V 4 bases short and J 2 bases short, with 8 bases between. The CDR3 bases are TGTGCCAGCAGTTACAGCGTAAACACCGGGGAGCTGTTTTTT. Translation: CASSYSVNTGELFF.

The chain employs TRBV6-4 and TRBJ2-5, with a weak D call TRBD2 (5 bases). Germline lookup yields CDR1 MRHNA and CDR2 SNTAGT. The CDR3 covers 16 residues. Trimming took off 6 bases at V and 5 bases at J, with 22 bases between the two ends. CDR3 in DNA: TGTGCCAGCAGCGCCCCTGTGGGAGCCCCCCGTGAGACCCAGTACTTC. This translates into CASSAPVGAPRETQYF.

The chain couples TRBV12-3 or TRBV12-4 to TRBJ1-6; 11 nucleotides agree with TRBD1. Trimming took 6 bases from V and 9 from J; bases not matched to a gene: 7. The CDR3 contains 15 residues. CDR3 loop: CASRPLDRGLSPLHF. The CDR3 region has the DNA TGTGCCAGCAGGCCCTTGGACAGGGGGCTTTCACCCCTCCACTTT.

This clonotype was counted a few times. V usage is TRBV28 and J usage is TRBJ2-7; the match to TRBD1 covers 7 bases. The CDR3 consists of 14 residues. With V trimmed by 6 bases and J by 2 bases, 7 bases remained unmatched. From germline, CDR1 is MDHEN and CDR2 SYDVKM. The CDR3: CASSSDRVPYEQYV. DNA for the CDR3: TGTGCCAGCAGCTCCGACAGGGTTCCCTACGAGCAGTACGTC.